This TCR beta chain comes out of a study of cytomegalovirus exposure and HLA in healthy donors. Findings and caveats of the study: Later work found that TCR association rates differed between HLA loci; DRB1 had the most and HLA-C the fewest. Roughly even sequencing depth across donors was the assumption behind the presence/absence analyses. In a later analysis, V- and J-gene trimming of beta chains associated with a DCLRE1C missense variant, replicated independently.

Germline V gives CDR1 SNHLY, CDR2 FYNNEI. V lost 5 bases to trimming and J lost 4 bases, with 17 bases between them. The CDR3 is 15 amino acids. About this clone: The antigen remains unidentified. Other DNA sequences in the sample encode the same CDR3.

Primers included in the PCR were 60 Vbeta and 13 Jbeta primers. Assay used: immunoSEQ multiplex PCR; TCRdb lists only in-frame clones, some missing. The sample lists around 150,000 clones; 65% to 90% were seen once. The sample comprised PBMCs. The J gene is TRBJ1-1, the V gene TRBV2, with a tentative D call TRBD1 (5 bases). The sequence came from a young woman in good health and CMV-seronegative. The CDR3 region is CASSYHAGQGTEAFF. In nucleotides, the CDR3 is TGTGCCAGCAGTTATCACGCTGGGCAGGGCACTGAAGCTTTCTTT.